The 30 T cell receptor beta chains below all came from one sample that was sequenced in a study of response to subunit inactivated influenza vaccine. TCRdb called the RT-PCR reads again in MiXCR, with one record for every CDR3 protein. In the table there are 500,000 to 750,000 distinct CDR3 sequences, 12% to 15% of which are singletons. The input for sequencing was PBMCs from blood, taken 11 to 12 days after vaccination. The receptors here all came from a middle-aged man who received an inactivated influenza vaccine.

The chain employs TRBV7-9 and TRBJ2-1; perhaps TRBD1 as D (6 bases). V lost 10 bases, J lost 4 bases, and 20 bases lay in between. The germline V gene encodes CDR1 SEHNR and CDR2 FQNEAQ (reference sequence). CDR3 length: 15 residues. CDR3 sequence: CATGIFRTEYNEQFF. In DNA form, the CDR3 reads TGTGCCACTGGGATTTTCCGGACAGAGTACAATGAGCAGTTCTTC. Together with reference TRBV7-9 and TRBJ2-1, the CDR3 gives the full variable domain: DTGVSQNPRHKITKRGQNVTFRCDPISEHNRLYWYRQTLGQGPEFLTYFQNEAQLEKSRLLSDRFSAERPKGSFSTLEIQRTEQGDSAMYLCATGIFRTEYNEQFFGPGTRLTVL.

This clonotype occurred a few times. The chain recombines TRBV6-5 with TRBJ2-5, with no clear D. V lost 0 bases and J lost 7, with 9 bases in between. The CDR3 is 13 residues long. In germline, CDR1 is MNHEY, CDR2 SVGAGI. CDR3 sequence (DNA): TGTGCCAGCAGTTACTCACCGTCCGGGACCCAGTACTTC. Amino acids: CASSYSPSGTQYF.

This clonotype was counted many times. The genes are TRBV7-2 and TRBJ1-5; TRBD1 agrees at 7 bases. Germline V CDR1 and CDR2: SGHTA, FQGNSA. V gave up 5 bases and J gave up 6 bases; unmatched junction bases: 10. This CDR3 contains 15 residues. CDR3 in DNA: TGTGCCAGCAGCGCAGATGACAGGGTGGCTCAGCCCCAGCATTTT. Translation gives CASSADDRVAQPQHF.

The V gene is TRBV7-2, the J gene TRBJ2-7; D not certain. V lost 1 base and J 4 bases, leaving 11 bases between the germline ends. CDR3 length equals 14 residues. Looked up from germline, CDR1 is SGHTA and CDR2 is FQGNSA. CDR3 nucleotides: TGTGCCAGCAGCTTAGGGGCCAGGATTTACGAGCAGTACTTC. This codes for CASSLGARIYEQYF.

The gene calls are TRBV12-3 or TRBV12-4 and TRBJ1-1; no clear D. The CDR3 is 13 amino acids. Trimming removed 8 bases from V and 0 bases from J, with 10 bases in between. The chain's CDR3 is CASGVNMNTEAFF. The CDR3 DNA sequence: TGTGCCAGCGGCGTAAACATGAACACTGAAGCTTTCTTT.

CDR3 region: CASSLPSGLATDTQYF. As DNA, the CDR3 is TGCGCCAGCAGCTTGCCTAGCGGGTTGGCCACAGATACGCAGTATTTT. The chain has TRBV5-1 and TRBJ2-3; 8 nucleotides line up with TRBD2. J lost 2 bases, V lost 1 base, and 6 bases had no gene match. The CDR3 sequence is 16 residues long. Germline assignment: CDR1 SGHRS and CDR2 YFSETQ. The whole variable domain, remainder taken from reference TRBV5-1 and TRBJ2-3, is KAGVTQTPRYLIKTRGQQVTLSCSPISGHRSVSWYQQTPGQGLQFLFEYFSETQRNKGNFPGRFSGRQFSNSRSEMNVSTLELGDSALYLCASSLPSGLATDTQYFGPGTRLTVL.

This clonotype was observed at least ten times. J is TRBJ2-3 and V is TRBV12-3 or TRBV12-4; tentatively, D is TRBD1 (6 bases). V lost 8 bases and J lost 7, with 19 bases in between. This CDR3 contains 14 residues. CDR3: CASSWANRDNTQYF. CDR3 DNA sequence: TGTGCCAGCTCATGGGCCAACCGGGACAATACGCAGTATTTT.

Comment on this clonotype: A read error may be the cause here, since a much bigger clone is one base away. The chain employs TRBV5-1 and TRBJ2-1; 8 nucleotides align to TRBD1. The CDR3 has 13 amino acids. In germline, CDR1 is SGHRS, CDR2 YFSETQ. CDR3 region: CANSPGQANEQFF. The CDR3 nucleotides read TGCGCCAACAGCCCGGGACAGGCCAATGAGCAGTTCTTC.

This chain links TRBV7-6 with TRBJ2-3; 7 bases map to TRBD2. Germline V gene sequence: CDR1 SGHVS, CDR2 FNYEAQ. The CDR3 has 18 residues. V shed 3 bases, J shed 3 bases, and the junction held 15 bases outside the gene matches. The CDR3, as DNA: TGTGCCAGCAGCTTTTCTATCTTCTCGGGAGGCAAAACAGATACGCAGTATTTT. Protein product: CASSFSIFSGGKTDTQYF. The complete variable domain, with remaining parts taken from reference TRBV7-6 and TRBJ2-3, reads GAGVSQSPRYKVTKRGQDVALRCDPISGHVSLYWYRQALGQGPEFLTYFNYEAQQDKSGLPNDRFSAERPEGSISTLTIQRTEQRDSAMYRCASSFSIFSGGKTDTQYFGPGTRLTVL.

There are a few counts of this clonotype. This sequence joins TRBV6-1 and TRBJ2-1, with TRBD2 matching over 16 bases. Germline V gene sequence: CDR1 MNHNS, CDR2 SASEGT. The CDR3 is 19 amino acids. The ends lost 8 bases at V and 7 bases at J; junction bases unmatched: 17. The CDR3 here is CASRMISGLAGGPGNEQFF. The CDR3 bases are TGTGCCAGCCGGATGATCTCGGGACTAGCGGGAGGGCCGGGAAATGAGCAGTTCTTC.

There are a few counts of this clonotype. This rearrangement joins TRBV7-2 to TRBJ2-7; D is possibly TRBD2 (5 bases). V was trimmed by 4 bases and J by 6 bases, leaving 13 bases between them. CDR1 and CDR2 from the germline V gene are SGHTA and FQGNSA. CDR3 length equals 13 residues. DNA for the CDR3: TGTGCCAGCAGCTCCCCTCCGAGGGTCGAGCAGTACTTC. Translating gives CASSSPPRVEQYF. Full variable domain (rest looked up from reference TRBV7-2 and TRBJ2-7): GAGVSQSPSNKVTEKGKDVELRCDPISGHTALYWYRQSLGQGLEFLIYFQGNSAPDKSGLPSDRFSAERTGGSVSTLTIQRTQQEDSAVYLCASSSPPRVEQYFGPGTRLTVT.

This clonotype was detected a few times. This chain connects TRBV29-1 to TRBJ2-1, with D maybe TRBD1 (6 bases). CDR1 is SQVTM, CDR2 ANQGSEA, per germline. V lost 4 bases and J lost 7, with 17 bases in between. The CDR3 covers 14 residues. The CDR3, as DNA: TGCAGCGTTGGCCCGAGACAGGCAAATAATGAGCAGTTCTTC. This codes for CSVGPRQANNEQFF.

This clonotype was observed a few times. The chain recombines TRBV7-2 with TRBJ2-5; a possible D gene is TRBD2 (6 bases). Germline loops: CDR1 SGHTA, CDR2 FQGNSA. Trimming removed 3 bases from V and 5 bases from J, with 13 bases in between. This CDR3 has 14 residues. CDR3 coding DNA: TGTGCCAGCAGCTTCACTAGCTCCCGGGAGACCCAGTACTTC. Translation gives CASSFTSSRETQYF.

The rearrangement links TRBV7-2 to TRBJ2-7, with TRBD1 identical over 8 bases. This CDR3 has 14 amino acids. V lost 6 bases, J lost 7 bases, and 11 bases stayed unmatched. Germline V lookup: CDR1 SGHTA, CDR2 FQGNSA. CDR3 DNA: TGTGCCAGCAGTCGGACAGGGCGTATGGGGGAGCAGTACTTC. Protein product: CASSRTGRMGEQYF.

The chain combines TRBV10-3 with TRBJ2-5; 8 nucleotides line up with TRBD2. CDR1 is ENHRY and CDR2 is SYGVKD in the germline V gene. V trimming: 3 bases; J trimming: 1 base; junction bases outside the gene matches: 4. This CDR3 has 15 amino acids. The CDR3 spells CAISDRLAGQETQYF. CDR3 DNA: TGTGCCATCAGTGATAGGCTAGCGGGCCAAGAGACCCAGTACTTC.

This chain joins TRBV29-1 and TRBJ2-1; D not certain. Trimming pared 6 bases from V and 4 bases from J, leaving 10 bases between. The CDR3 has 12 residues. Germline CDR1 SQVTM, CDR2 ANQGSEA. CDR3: CSVPDGYNEQFF. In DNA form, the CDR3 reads TGCAGCGTCCCGGACGGTTACAATGAGCAGTTCTTC.

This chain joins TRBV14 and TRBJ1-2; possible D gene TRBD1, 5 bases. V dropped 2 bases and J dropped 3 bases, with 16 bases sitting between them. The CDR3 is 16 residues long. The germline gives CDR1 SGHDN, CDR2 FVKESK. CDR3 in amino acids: CASSQSNWGVHYGYTF. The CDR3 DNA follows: TGTGCCAGCAGCCAAAGCAATTGGGGCGTACACTATGGCTACACCTTC.

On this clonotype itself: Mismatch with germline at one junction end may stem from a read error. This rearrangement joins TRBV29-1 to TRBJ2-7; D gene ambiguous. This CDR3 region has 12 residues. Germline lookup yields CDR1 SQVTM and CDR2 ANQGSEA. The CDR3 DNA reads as TGCAGCGTTGTAGGGTTGGGGTACGAGAAGTACTTC. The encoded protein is CSVVGLGYEKYF.

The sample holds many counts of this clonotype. CDR3 DNA: TGTGCCAGCAGCCAAGGAACAGGGAGATCCTACGAGCAGTACTTC. Translation: CASSQGTGRSYEQYF. This chain uses TRBV4-2 with TRBJ2-7; weak D call: TRBD1 (6 bases). Germline loops: CDR1 LGHNA, CDR2 YNFKEQ. The CDR3 sequence is 15 residues long. V dropped 1 base and J dropped 1 base, with 11 bases sitting between them.

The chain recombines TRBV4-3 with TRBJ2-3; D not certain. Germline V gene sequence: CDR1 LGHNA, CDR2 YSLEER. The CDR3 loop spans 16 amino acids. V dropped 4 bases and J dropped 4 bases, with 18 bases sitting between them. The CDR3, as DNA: TGCGCCAGCAGCCCTACCGACCGAATCCCCCCAGATACGCAGTATTTT. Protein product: CASSPTDRIPPDTQYF.

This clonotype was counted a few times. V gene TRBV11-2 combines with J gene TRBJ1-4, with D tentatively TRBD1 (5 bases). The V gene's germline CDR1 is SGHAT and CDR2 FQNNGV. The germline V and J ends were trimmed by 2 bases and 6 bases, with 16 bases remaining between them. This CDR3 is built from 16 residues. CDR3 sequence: CASSLNGRREDEKLFF. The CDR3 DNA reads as TGTGCCAGCAGCTTAAACGGCCGCAGGGAAGATGAAAAACTGTTTTTT. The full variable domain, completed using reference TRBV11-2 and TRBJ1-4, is EAGVAQSPRYKIIEKRQSVAFWCNPISGHATLYWYQQILGQGPKLLIQFQNNGVVDDSQLPKDRFSAERLKGVDSTLKIQPAKLEDSAVYLCASSLNGRREDEKLFFGSGTQLSVL.

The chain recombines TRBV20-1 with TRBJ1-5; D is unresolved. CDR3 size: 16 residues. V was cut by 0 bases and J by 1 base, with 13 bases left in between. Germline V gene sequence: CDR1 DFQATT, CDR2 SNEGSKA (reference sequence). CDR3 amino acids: CSARDLDPGSNQPQHF. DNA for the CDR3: TGCAGTGCTAGAGATCTCGACCCCGGGAGCAATCAGCCCCAGCATTTT.

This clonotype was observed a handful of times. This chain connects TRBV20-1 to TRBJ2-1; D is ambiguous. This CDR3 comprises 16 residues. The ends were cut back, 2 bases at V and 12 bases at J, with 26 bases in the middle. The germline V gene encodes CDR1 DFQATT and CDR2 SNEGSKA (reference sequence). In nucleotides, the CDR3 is TGCAGTGCTAGAATAAACCCACCATCCAGAGGAATGAGGCAGTTCTTC. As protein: CSARINPPSRGMRQFF.

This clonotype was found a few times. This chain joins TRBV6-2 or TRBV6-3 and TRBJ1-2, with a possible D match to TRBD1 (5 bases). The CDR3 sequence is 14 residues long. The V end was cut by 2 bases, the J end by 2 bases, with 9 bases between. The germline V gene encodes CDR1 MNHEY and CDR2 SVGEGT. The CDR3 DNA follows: TGTGCCAGCAGTTACCGGAGGGACAACTATGGCTACACCTTC. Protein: CASSYRRDNYGYTF.

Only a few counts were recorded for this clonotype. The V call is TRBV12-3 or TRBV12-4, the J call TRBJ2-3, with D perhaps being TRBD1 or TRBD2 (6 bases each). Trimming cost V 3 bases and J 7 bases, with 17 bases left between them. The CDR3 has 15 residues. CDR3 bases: TGTGCCAGCAGTTTTAGGGGGGCCTGGCTAAATACGCAGTATTTT. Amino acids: CASSFRGAWLNTQYF.

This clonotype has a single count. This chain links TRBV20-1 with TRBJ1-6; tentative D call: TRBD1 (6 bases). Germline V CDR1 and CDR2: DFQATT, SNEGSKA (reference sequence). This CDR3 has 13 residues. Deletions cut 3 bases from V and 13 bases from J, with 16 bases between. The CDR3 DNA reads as TGCAGTGCTAGGAACAGGGTGGCATCTCCCCTCCACTTT. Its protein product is CSARNRVASPLHF.

The CDR3 reads CASSPGLAGGVDEQFF. The CDR3 DNA sequence: TGCGCCAGCAGCCCGGGACTAGCGGGAGGCGTAGATGAGCAGTTCTTC. This rearrangement joins TRBV4-1 to TRBJ2-1, with 15 bases identical to TRBD2. V dropped 4 bases and J dropped 8; count of bases not matched to a gene: 6. This CDR3 is built from 16 residues. The germline gives CDR1 MGHRA, CDR2 YSYEKL.

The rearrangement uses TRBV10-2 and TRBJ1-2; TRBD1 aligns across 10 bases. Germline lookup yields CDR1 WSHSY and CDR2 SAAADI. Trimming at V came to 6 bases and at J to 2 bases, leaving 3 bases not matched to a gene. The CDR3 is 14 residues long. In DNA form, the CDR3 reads TGCGCCAGCAGGCTGGGACAGGGGAACTATGGCTACACCTTC. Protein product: CASRLGQGNYGYTF.

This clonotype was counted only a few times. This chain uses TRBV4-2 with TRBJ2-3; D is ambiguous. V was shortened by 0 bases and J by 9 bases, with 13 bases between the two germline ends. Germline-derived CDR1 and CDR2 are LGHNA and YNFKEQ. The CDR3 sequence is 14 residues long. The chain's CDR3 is CASSQESDRLTQYF. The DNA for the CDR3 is TGTGCCAGCAGCCAAGAGTCCGATAGACTGACGCAGTATTTT.

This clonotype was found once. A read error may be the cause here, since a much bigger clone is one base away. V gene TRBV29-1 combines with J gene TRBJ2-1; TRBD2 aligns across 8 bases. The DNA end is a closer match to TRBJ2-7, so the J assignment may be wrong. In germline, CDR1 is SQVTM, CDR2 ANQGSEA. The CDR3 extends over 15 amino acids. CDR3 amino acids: CSVDIAGSNYNEQYF. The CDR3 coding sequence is TGCAGCGTAGATATAGCGGGGAGTAACTACAATGAGCAGTACTTC.